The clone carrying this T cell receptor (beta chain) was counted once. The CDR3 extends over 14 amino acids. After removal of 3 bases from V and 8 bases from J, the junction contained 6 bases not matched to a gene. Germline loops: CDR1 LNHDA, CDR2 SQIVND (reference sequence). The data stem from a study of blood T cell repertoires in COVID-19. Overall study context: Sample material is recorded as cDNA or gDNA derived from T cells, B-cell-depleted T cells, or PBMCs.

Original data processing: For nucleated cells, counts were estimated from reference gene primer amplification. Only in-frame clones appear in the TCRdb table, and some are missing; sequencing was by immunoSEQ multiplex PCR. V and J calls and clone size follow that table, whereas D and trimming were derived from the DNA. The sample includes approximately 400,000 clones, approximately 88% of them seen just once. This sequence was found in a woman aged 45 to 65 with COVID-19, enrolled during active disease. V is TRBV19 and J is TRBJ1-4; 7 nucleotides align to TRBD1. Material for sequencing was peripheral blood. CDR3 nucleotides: TGTGCCAGTAGTATGAGACAGGGAAGGGAAAAACTGTTTTTT. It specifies CASSMRQGREKLFF.